The clone carrying this T cell receptor (beta chain) was observed a handful of times. Antigen: not known. The data were taken from a study of response to subunit inactivated influenza vaccine. Study observations and caveats: The study's authors posited that every seasonal influenza vaccination enlists few new T cells.

Germline V gene data show CDR1 as SGHAT and CDR2 as FQNNGV. The CDR3 sequence is 13 residues long. Trimming removed 6 bases from V and 8 bases from J, with 14 bases in between. TCRdb analysed the RT-PCR reads with MiXCR anew, one entry per CDR3 protein. Counted here are fewer than 700,000 distinct CDR3 sequences, 10% to 15% occurring once; the ten biggest clones make up less than 15%. The receptor comes from a man over 45 who received an inactivated influenza vaccine. This rearrangement joins TRBV11-2 to TRBJ2-1; the D is unclear. The sample in question was PBMCs from blood, obtained roughly 45 days after vaccination. The CDR3 loop is CASSPAPADEQFF. The CDR3 DNA is TGTGCCAGCAGTCCAGCCCCTGCGGATGAGCAGTTCTTC.